The 5 T cell receptor beta chains reported below all come from one sample, sequenced in a study of CD8+ T cells in alopecia areata. Following extraction, RNA underwent reverse transcription to cDNA, which served as the sequencing template. The protocol was immunoSEQ multiplex PCR, while the TCRdb copy is restricted to in-frame clones and leaves out a portion. The top ten clones hold about 1.7% of a sample with around 290,000 clones, nearly 60% of them seen once. Indicated treatment: oral pan-JAK inhibitor, 5-10 mg twice daily. The sequences come from CD4+ T cells sorted from blood, collected at week 24, from a patient treated with tofacitinib. All receptors come from a human donor with alopecia areata.

The CDR3 loop reads CASSLRSTDTQYF. As DNA, the CDR3 is TGTGCCAGCAGCCTTCGTAGCACAGATACGCAGTATTTT. V and J are TRBV5-6 and TRBJ2-3, with D hard to call. The CDR3 is 13 amino acids. V was clipped by 4 bases and J by 0 bases, with 6 bases between them. Germline CDR1 reads SGHDT; CDR2 reads YYEEEE.

The chain links TRBV2 to TRBJ2-2; 8 positions match TRBD1. CDR1 SNHLY and CDR2 FYNNEI come from the germline V gene. This CDR3 comprises 13 residues. V gave up 6 bases and J gave up 5 bases; unmatched junction bases: 2. The CDR3 DNA reads as TGTGCCAGCAGGGACAGGGAAACCGGGGAGCTGTTTTTT. The encoded protein is CASRDRETGELFF.

The rearrangement links TRBV19 to TRBJ1-5; D not resolved. The length of the CDR3 is 12 residues. CDR1 and CDR2 (germline): LNHDA, SQIVND (reference sequence). Trimming took off 5 bases at V and 9 bases at J, with 11 bases between the two ends. The CDR3 loop is CASSPDIGPQHF. The CDR3, as DNA: TGTGCCAGTAGTCCTGACATCGGGCCCCAGCATTTT.

The chain combines TRBV10-3 with TRBJ1-2, with 9 bases fitting TRBD1. V gave up 7 bases and J gave up 3 bases; unmatched junction bases: 6. Germline V lookup: CDR1 ENHRY, CDR2 SYGVKD. This CDR3 region has 14 residues. CDR3 residues: CAITRDREDYGYTF. CDR3 DNA sequence: TGTGCCATCACTCGGGACAGGGAAGACTATGGCTACACCTTC.

The sample holds one count of this clone. This sequence joins TRBV4-3 and TRBJ2-2, with D unclear. V was trimmed by 0 bases and J by 1 base, leaving 9 bases between them. In germline, CDR1 is LGHNA, CDR2 YSLEER. This CDR3 has 16 residues. The CDR3 region is CASSQDSLVNTGELFF. CDR3 nucleotides: TGCGCCAGCAGCCAAGATTCACTTGTGAACACCGGGGAGCTGTTTTTT.